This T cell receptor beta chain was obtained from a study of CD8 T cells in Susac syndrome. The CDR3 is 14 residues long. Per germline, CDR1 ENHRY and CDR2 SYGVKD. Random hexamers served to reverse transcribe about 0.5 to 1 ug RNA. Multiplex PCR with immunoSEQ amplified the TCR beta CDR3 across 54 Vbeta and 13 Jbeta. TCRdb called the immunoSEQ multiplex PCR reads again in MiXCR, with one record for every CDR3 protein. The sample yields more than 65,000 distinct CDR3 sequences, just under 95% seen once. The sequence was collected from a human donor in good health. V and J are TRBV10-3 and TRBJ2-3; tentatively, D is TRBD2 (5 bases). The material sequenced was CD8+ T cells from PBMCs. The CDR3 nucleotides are TGTGCTTCTGCGACGGGGATTGGCACAGATACGCAGTATTTT. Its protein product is CASATGIGTDTQYF.